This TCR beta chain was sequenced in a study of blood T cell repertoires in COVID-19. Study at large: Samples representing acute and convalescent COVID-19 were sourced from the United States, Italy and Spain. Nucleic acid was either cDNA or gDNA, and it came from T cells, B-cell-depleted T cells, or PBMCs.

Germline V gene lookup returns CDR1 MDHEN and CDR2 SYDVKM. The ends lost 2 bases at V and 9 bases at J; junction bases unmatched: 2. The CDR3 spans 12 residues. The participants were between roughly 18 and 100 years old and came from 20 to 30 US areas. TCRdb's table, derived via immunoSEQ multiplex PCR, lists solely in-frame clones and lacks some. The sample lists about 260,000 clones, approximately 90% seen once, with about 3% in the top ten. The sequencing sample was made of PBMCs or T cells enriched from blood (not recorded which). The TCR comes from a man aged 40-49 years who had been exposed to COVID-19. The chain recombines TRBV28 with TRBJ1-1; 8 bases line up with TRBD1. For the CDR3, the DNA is TGTGCCAGCAGTTTACAGGGGGCCCAAGCTTTCTTT. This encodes CASSLQGAQAFF.